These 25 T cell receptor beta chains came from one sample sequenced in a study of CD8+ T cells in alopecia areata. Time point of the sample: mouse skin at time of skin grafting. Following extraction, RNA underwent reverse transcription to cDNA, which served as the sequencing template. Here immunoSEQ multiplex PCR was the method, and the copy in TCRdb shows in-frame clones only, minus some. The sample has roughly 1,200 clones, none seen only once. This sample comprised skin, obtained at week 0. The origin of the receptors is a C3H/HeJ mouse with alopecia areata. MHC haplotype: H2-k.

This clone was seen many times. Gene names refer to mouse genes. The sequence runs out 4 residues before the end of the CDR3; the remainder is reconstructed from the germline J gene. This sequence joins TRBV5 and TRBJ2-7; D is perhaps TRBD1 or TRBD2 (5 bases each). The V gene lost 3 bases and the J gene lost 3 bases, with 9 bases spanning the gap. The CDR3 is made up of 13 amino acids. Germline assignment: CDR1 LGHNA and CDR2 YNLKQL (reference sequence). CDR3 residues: CASSQGVHYEQYF. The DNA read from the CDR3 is TGTGCCAGCAGCCAGGGGGTCCACTAT.

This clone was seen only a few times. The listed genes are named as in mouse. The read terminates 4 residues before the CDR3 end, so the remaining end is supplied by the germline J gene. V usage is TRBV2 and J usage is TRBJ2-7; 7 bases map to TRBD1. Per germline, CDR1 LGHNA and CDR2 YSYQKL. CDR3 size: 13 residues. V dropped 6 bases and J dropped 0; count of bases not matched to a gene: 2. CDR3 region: CASSRDSSYEQYF. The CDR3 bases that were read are TGTGCCAGCAGTCGGGACAGCTCCTAT.

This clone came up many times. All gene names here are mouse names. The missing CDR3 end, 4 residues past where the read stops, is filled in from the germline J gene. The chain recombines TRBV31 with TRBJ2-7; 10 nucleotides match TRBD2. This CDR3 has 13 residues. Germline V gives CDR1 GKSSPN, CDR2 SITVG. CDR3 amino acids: CAWSRDWGYEQYF. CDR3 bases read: TGTGCCTGGAGTCGGGACTGGGGTTAT.

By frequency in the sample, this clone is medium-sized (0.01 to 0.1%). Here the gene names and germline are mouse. The sequenced CDR3 bases are TGCACCTGCAGTGCAGGGACTGGGGGTTATGCT. Encoded protein: CTCSAGTGGYA. The CDR3 as a whole reads CTCSAGTGGYAEQFF. This chain joins TRBV1 and TRBJ2-1; 10 nucleotides match TRBD2. The sequence runs out 4 residues before the end of the CDR3; the remainder is reconstructed from the germline J gene. The trim removed 1 base at V and 4 bases at J, leaving 1 base unmatched. The CDR3 spans 15 residues. Germline CDR1 and CDR2: NSQYPW and LRSPGD (reference sequence).

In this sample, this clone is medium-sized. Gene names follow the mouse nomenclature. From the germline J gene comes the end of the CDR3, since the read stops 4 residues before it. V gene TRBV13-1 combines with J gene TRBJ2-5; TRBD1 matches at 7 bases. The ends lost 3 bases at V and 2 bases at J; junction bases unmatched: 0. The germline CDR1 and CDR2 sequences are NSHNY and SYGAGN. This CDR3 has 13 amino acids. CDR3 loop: CASSGTGQDTQYF. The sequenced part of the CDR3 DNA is TGTGCCAGCAGTGGGACAGGCCAAGAC.

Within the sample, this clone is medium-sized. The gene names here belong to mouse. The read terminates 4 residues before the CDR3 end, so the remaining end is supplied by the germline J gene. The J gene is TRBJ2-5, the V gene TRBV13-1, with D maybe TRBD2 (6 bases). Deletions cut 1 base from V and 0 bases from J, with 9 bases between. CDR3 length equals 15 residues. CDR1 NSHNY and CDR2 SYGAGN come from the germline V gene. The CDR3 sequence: CASSDLGVNQDTQYF. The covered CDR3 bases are TGTGCCAGCAGTGATTTGGGGGTTAACCAAGAC.

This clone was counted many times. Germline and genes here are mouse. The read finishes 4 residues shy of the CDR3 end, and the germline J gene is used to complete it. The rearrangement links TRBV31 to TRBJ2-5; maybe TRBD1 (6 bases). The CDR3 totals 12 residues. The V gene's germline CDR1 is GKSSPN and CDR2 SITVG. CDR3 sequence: CAWSWTEDTQYF. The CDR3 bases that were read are TGTGCCTGGAGTTGGACAGAAGAC.

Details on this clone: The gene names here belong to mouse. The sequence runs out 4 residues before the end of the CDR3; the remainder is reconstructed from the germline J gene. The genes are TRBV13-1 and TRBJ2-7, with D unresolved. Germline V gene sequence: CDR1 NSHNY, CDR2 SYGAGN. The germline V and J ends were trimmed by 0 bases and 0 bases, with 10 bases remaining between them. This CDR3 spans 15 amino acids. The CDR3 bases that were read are TGTGCCAGCAGTGATGCAGTGGGTAGCTCCTAT. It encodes CASSDAVGSSY. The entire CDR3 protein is CASSDAVGSSYEQYF.

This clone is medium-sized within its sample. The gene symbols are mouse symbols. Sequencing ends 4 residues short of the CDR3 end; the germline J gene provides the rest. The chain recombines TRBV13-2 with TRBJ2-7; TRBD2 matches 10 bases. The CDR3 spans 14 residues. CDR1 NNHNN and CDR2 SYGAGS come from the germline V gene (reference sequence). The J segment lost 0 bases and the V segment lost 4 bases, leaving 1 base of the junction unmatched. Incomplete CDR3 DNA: TGTGCCAGCGGTCGGACTGGGGGCTCCTAT. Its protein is CASGRTGGSY. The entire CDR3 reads CASGRTGGSYEQYF.

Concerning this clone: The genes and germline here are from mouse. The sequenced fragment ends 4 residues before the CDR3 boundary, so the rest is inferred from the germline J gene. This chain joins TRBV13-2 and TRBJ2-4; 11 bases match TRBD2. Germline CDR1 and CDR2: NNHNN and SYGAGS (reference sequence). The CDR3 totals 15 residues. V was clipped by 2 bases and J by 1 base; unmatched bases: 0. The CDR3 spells CASGEGLGGQNTLYF. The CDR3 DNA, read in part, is TGTGCCAGCGGTGAGGGACTGGGGGGTCAAAAC.

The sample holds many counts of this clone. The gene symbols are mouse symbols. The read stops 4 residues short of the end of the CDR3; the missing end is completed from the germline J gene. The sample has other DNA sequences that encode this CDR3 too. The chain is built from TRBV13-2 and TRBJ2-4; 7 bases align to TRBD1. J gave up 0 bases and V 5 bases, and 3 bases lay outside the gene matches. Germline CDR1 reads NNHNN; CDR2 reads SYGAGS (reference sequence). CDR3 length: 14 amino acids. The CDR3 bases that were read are TGTGCCAGCGGGGGGACAGCTAGTCAAAAC. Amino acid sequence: CASGGTASQN. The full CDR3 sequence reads CASGGTASQNTLYF.

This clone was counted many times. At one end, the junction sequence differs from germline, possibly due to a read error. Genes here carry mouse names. The CDR3 bases that were read are TGCCCCTGCAGTGCCCCGGACAGGGGCTATTCTGGAAATACG. Amino acids: CPCSAPDRGYSGNT. Given in full, the CDR3 is CPCSAPDRGYSGNTLYF. The chain has TRBV1 and TRBJ1-3, with 9 bases fitting TRBD1. The read halts 3 residues ahead of the CDR3 end, with the missing end drawn from the germline J gene. Germline-derived CDR1 and CDR2 are NSQYPW and LRSPGD (reference sequence). The length of the CDR3 is 17 residues.

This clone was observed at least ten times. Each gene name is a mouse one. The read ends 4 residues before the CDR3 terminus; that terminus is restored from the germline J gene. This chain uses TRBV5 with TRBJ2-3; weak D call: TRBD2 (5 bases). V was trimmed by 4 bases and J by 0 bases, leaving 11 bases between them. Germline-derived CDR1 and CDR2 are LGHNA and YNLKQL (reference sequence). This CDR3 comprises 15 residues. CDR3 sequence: CASSPRTFSAETLYF. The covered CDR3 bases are TGTGCCAGCAGCCCCCGGACTTTTAGTGCAGAA.

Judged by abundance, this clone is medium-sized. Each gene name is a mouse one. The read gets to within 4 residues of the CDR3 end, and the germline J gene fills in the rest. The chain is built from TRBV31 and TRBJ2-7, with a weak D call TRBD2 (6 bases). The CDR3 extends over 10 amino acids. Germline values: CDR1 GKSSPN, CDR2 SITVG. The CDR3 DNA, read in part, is TGTGCCTGCGGGGGGTAT. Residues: CACGGY. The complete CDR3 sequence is CACGGYEQYF.

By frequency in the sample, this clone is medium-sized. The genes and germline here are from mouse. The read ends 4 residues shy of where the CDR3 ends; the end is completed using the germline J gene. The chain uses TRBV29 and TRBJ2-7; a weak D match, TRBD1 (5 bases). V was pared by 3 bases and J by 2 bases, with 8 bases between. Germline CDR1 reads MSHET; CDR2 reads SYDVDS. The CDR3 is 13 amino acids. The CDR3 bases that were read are TGTGCTAGCAGTTTTTGGACAACCTAT. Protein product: CASSFWTTY. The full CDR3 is CASSFWTTYEQYF.

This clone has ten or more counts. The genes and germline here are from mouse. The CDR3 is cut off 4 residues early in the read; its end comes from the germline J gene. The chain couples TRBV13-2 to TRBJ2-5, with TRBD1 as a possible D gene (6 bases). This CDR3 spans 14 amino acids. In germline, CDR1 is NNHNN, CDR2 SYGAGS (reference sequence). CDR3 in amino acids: CASGDAVRGDTQYF. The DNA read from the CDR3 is TGTGCCAGCGGTGATGCAGTCAGGGGAGAC.

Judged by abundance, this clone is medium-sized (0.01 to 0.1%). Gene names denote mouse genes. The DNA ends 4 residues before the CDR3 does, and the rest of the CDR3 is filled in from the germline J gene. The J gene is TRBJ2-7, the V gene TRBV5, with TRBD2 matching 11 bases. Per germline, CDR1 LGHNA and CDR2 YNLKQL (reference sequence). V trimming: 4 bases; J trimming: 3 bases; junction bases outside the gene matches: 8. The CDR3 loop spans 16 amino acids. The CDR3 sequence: CASSPLMDWGDYEQYF. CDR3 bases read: TGTGCCAGCAGCCCCCTAATGGACTGGGGGGACTAT.

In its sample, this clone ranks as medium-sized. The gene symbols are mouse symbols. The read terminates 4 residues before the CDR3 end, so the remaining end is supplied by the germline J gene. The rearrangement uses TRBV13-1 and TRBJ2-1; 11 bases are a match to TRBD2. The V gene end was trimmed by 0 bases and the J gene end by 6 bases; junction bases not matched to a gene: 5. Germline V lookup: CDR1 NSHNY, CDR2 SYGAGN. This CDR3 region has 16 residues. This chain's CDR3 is CASSDAGTGGGAEQFF. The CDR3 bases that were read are TGTGCCAGCAGTGATGCAGGGACTGGGGGAGGTGCT.

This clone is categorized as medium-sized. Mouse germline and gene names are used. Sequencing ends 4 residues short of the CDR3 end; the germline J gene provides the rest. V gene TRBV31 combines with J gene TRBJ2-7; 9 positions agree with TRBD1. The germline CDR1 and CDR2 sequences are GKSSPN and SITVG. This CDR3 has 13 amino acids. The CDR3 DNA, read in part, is TGTGCCTGGAGTCTAGGGACAGGGTAT. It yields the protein CAWSLGTGY. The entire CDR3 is CAWSLGTGYEQYF.

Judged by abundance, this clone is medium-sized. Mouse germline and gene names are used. CDR3 amino acids: CASSQEGWGGYEQYF. The sequenced CDR3 bases are TGTGCCAGCAGCCAAGAGGGCTGGGGGGGCTAT. The genes are TRBV5 and TRBJ2-7, with 9 positions matching TRBD2. The missing CDR3 end, 4 residues past where the read stops, is filled in from the germline J gene. The germline CDR1 and CDR2 sequences are LGHNA and YNLKQL (reference sequence). Germline trimming cut 0 bases from V and 3 bases from J; bases unmatched to any gene: 3. The CDR3 covers 15 residues.

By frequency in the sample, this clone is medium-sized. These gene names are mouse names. The part of the CDR3 DNA that was read is TGTGCAAGCAGCTTAGCTCTGGGGGTCCAAGAC. Protein sequence: CASSLALGVQD. The CDR3, in full, reads CASSLALGVQDTQYF. The V gene is TRBV16, the J gene TRBJ2-5, with 7 bases aligning to TRBD2. Sequencing ends 4 residues short of the CDR3 end; the germline J gene provides the rest. From germline, CDR1 is SGHSA and CDR2 FRNQAP. The CDR3 runs 15 residues. Losses at the gene ends were 1 base for V and 2 bases for J; bases not matched to a gene: 3.

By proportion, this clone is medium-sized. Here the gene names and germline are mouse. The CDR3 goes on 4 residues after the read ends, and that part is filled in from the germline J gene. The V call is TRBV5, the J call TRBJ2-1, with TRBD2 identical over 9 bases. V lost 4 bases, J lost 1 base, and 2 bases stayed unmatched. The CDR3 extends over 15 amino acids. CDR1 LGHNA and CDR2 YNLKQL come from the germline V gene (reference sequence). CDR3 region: CASSRTGENYAEQFF. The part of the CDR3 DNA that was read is TGTGCCAGCAGCCGGACTGGGGAGAACTATGCT.

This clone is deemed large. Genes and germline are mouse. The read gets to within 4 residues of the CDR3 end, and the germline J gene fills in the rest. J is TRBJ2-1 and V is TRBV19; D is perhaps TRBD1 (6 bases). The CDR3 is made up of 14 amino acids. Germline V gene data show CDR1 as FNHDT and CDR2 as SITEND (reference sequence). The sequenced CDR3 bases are TGTGCCAGCAGTATAGACAGGGTGAGGGCT. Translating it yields CASSIDRVRA. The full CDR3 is CASSIDRVRAEQFF.

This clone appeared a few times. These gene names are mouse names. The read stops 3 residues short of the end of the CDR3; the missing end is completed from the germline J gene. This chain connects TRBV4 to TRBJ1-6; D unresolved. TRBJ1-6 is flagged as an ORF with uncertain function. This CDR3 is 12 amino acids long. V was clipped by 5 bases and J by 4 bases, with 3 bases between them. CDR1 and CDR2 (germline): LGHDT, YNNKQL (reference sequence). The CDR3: CASSLYNSPLYF. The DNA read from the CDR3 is TGTGCCAGCAGCCTATATAATTCGCCC.

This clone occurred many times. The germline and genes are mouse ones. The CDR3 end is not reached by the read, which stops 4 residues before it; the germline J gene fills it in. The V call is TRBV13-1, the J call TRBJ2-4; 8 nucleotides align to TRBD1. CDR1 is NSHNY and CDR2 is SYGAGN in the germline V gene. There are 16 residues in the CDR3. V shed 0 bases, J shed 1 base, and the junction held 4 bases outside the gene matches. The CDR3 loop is CASSDVRGRGQNTLYF. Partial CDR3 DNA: TGTGCCAGCAGTGATGTCAGGGGGCGAGGTCAAAAC.